This TCR beta chain is from a study of cytomegalovirus exposure and HLA in healthy donors. The study's findings and limits: Several of the most significant clusters appeared, in a later analysis, to be linked to common viral pathogens. The CMV antigen specificity of a few CMV-associated chains was confirmed through in vitro analysis. Prior analysis indicated that the majority of TCR beta V segments exhibited productivity approximately 90% or approximately 30% of the time.

A multiplex PCR was run with 60 Vbeta primers and 13 Jbeta primers. This table comes from immunoSEQ multiplex PCR, and its TCRdb copy is limited to in-frame clones, with some not included. The repertoire includes fewer than 200,000 clones, approximately 81% of them detected once, and around 0.97% sits in the top ten. At sampling all donors were nominally healthy, likely with unrecorded immune exposures. CDR1 is SSHAT and CDR2 is FNYEAQ in the germline V gene (reference sequence). V lost 6 bases and J 1 base, leaving 12 bases between the germline ends. CDR3 length: 14 residues. For this clone: What it binds is unknown.

This chain joins TRBV7-7 and TRBJ2-5; TRBD2 might be the D (7 bases). The sequencing sample was made of PBMCs. The TCR comes from a man aged 25 to 45 in good health and CMV-seronegative. The CDR3 sequence: CASSQRGGQETQYF. The CDR3 bases are TGTGCCAGCAGTCAAAGGGGGGGCCAAGAGACCCAGTACTTC. Full variable domain (missing parts from reference TRBV7-7 and TRBJ2-5): GAGVSQSPRYKVTKRGQDVTLRCDPISSHATLYWYQQALGQGPEFLTYFNYEAQPDKSGLPSDRFSAERPEGSISTLTIQRTEQRDSAMYRCASSQRGGQETQYFGPGTRLLVL.